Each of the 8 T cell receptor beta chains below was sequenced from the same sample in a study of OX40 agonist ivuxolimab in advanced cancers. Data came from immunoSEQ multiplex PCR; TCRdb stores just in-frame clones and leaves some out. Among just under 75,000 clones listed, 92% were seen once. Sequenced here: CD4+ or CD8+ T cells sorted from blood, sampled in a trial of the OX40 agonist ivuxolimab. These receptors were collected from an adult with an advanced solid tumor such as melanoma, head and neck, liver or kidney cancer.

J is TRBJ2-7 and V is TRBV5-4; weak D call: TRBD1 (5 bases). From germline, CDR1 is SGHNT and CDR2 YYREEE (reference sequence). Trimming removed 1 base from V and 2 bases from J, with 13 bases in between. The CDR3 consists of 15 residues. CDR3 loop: CASSLQGPITYEQYF. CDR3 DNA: TGTGCCAGCAGCTTGCAGGGTCCCATCACCTACGAGCAGTACTTC.

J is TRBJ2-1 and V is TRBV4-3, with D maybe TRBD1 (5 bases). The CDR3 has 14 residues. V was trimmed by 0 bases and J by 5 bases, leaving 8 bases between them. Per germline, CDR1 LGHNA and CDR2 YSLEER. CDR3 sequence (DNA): TGCGCCAGCAGCCAAGATTGGGGCAACAATGAGCAGTTCTTC. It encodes CASSQDWGNNEQFF.

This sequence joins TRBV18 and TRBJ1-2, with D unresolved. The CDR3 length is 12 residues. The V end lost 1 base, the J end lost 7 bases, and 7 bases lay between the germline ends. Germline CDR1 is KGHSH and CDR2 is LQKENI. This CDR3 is CASSPRPSGYTF. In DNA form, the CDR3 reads TGTGCCAGCTCACCACGGCCGTCTGGCTACACCTTC.

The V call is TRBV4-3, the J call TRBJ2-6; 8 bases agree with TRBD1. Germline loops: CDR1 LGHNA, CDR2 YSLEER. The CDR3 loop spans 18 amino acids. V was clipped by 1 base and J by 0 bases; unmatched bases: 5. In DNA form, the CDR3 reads TGCGCCAGCAGCCAAGTCGGGACAGGACACTCTGGGGCCAACGTCCTGACTTTC. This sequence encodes CASSQVGTGHSGANVLTF.

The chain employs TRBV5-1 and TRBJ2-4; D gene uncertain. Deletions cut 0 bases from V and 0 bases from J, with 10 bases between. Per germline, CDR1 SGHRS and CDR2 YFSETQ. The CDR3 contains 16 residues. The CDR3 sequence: CASSLDGPIAKNIQYF. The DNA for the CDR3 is TGCGCCAGCAGCTTGGACGGTCCTATAGCCAAAAACATTCAGTACTTC.

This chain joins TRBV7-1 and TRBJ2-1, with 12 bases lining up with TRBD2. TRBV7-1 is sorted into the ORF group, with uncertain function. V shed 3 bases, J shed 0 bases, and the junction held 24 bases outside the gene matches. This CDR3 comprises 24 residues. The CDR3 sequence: CASSSPGRKGGTSGLANSYNEQFF. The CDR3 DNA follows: TGTGCCAGCAGCTCTCCCGGTCGTAAGGGGGGGACTAGCGGGTTAGCTAACTCCTACAATGAGCAGTTCTTC.

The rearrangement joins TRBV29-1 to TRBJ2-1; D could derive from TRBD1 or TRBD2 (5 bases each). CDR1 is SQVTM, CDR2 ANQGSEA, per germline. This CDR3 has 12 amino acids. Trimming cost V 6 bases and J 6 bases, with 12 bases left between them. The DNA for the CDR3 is TGCAGCGTGGACGGGACCAGCAATGAGCAGTTCTTC. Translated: CSVDGTSNEQFF.

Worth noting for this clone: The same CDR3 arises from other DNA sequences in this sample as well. CDR3 DNA: TGTGCCAGCAGCTTCACCTACGAGCAGTACTTC. This encodes CASSFTYEQYF. This rearrangement joins TRBV11-3 to TRBJ2-7; D not certain. In germline, CDR1 is SGHNT, CDR2 YENEEA. CDR3 length equals 11 residues. V was clipped by 3 bases and J by 2 bases, with 2 bases between them.